The sequence of this T cell receptor (beta chain) was determined in a study of shared T cell receptors in the human thymus. V dropped 2 bases and J dropped 4 bases, with 6 bases sitting between them. Germline loops: CDR1 MNHEY, CDR2 SVGAGI. The CDR3 consists of 13 residues. Data came from immunoSEQ multiplex PCR; TCRdb stores just in-frame clones and leaves some out. The data show about 710,000 clones, around 87% seen once. Separately, the same data were catalogued under a study of human thymus T cells. That source reports: Congenital heart defects were the reason for the corrective surgery that the donors, healthy Finnish infants, were having. The thymus tissue came from resections taken during corrective heart surgery. Related research examined unrelated individuals and reported that their thymic repertoires overlapped highly.

Sequenced sample: thymocytes. This TCR was recovered from a boy under two years old with a congenital heart defect. The chain uses TRBV6-5 and TRBJ1-3; D is undetermined. CDR3 in amino acids: CASSYEAGNTIYF. The DNA of the CDR3 is TGTGCCAGCAGTTACGAGGCGGGAAACACCATATATTTT.